This T cell receptor (beta chain) was documented in a study of blood T cell repertoires in COVID-19 (dated by TCRdb to about 2020). Concerning the study at large: Samples covering the acute and convalescent phases of COVID-19 were provided by collaborators in the United States, Italy and Spain. Nearly every sample came with metadata listing a de-identified subject ID, COVID-19 status, age in years and sex. Where available, HLA class I and class II types were obtained from metadata supplied by the sample provider rather than from assay-based typing. The prospective study material was composed of cDNA or gDNA derived from T cells, B-cell-depleted T cells, or PBMCs. The repertoires were released in a freely available public database meant as a resource for research on the immune response to SARS-CoV-2. The samples were drawn from two sources: the first 160 participants of the ongoing ImmuneRACE study, and over 1,000 subjects contributed by 6 global collaborators. Deeply sampled blood TCRbeta repertoires from subjects exposed to, actively infected with, or recovered from COVID-19 were included in the dataset.

Whole blood was collected in K2EDTA tubes by collaborating institutions according to the institutions' own protocols. For TCRbeta analysis, collaborators shipped samples as frozen whole blood, isolated PBMCs, or DNA extracted from either of those sample types. TCRbeta CDR3 regions were amplified from genomic DNA by means of the immunoSEQ Assay, a bias-controlled multiplex PCR. In the source study's methods: The number of nucleated cells in each sample was estimated from the amplification of reference gene primers within the assay. To quantify the absolute abundance of each unique TCRbeta CDR3 rearrangement, sequence reads were collapsed and filtered. Productive Simpson clonality was computed per sample as the square root of Simpson's diversity index over productive rearrangements. TCRdb's version of the immuneACCESS table is confined to in-frame rearrangements and falls short of the full clone set. An unresolved V gene accounts for under half of the shortfall where checked; the remainder is of unknown origin. V and J calls plus clone size are reproduced from that table; the DNA served to infer D and trimming. This sample holds approximately 270,000 clones; 88% were observed only once. Around 1.5% of the sample belongs to the ten largest clones.

As encoded in the germline V gene, CDR1 is SGHRS while CDR2 is YFSETQ. The CDR3 has 14 amino acids, counting the end cysteine and phenylalanine. Kept here is only the CDR3 DNA, which spans 42 bases and is read in frame from base 1. The junction carries 13 bases between V and J, which are trimmed by 4 bases and 2 bases respectively. Details on this clone: Its cognate antigen has yet to be identified. No base quality values were provided; no much bigger clone lies one nucleotide off.

The investigation overall reported the following: Clinical and demographic metadata were provided uncurated, with the amount varying by source and participant.

The sequence derives from a man of 80 years or more with acute or convalescent COVID-19. The chain uses TRBV5-1 and TRBJ2-7; 6 matching bases give a weak D call of TRBD1. The sequencing sample was made of peripheral blood. In nucleotide form, the sequence is TGCGCCAGCAGCGGGCGGACAGACCCCTACGAGCAGTACTTC. Its amino acids are CASSGRTDPYEQYF.